This T cell receptor beta chain originates from a study of T cell responses to AZD1222 COVID-19 vaccine. General observations from the study: Two AZD1222 administrations were followed by greater Spike-specific TCR breadth and depth. As reported, nearly half of all spike-specific TCRs target variant regions that are unmutated. Repertoire sampling happened only post peak T cell response. Mapped onto spike, vaccine-associated CD4 TCRs spanned it and were dominant at 160-218 and 743-854.

Of note for this clone: Its matching antigen is unknown.

The CDR3 is 14 residues long. V lost 7 bases to trimming and J lost 4 bases; unmatched junction nucleotides: 6. In germline, CDR1 is MNHEY, CDR2 SVGAGI. Profiled with immunoSEQ multiplex PCR; TCRdb holds only in-frame clones, not every one. The profile covers 110,000 to 150,000 clones, with 92% appearing a single time and 1.7% taken by the ten largest. The sample here was peripheral blood, taken on day 0 of AZD1222 vaccination. This TCR was recovered from an adult in good health. The chain carries TRBV6-5 and TRBJ1-5, with TRBD1 identical over 8 bases. The CDR3 coding sequence is TGTGCCAGCAAACGGACAGGGACTAATCAGCCCCAGCATTTT. It translates to CASKRTGTNQPQHF.